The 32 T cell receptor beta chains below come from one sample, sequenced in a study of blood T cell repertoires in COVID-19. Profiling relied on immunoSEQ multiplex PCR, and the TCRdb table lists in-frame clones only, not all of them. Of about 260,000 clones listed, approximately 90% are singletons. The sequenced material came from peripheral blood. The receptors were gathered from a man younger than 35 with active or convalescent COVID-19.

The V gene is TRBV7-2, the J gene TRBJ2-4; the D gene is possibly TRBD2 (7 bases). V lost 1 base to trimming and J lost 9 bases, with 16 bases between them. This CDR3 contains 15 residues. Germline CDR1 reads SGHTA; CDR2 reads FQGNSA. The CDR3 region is CASSLGGAREGIQYF. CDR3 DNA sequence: TGTGCCAGCAGCTTAGGGGGGGCCAGGGAGGGCATTCAGTACTTC.

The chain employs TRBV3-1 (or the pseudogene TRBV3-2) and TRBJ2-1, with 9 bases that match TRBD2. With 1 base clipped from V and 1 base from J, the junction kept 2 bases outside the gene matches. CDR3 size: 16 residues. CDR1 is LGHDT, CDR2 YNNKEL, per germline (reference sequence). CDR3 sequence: CASSQGLAESYNEQFF. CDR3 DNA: TGTGCCAGCAGCCAAGGACTAGCGGAATCCTACAATGAGCAGTTCTTC.

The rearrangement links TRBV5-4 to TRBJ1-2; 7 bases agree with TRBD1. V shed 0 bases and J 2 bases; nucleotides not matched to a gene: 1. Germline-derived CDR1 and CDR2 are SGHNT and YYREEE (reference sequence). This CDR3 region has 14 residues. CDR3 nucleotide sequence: TGTGCCAGCAGCTTGGTAGGGGGCAACTATGGCTACACCTTC. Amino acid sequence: CASSLVGGNYGYTF.

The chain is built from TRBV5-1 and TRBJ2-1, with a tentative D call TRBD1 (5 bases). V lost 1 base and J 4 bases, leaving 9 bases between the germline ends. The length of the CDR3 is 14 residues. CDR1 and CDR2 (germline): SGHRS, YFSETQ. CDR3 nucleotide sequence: TGCGCCAGCAGCTTGTCTCAGGGATACAATGAGCAGTTCTTC. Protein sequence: CASSLSQGYNEQFF.

In DNA, the CDR3 is TGTGCCAGCAGCTTAGCCAGCGGGGGCTCCTACGAGCAGTACTTC. Its protein product is CASSLASGGSYEQYF. The V gene is TRBV7-2, the J gene TRBJ2-7; 8 nucleotides line up with TRBD2. V dropped 0 bases and J dropped 0; count of bases not matched to a gene: 1. This CDR3 spans 15 amino acids. Germline values: CDR1 SGHTA, CDR2 FQGNSA.

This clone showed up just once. CDR3 nucleotides: TGTGCCAGCAGTTCGTTGGGACAGGGGTTGAGAGGCTACACCTTC. It translates to CASSSLGQGLRGYTF. The rearrangement uses TRBV28 and TRBJ1-2, with 10 bases that match TRBD1. In germline, CDR1 is MDHEN, CDR2 SYDVKM. V lost 4 bases, J lost 8 bases, and 10 bases stayed unmatched. This CDR3 comprises 15 residues.

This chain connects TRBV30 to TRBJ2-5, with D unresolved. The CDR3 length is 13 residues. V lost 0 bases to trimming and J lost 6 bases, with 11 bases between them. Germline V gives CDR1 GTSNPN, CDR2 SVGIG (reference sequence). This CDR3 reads CAWSVQQAKTQYF. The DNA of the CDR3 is TGTGCCTGGAGTGTACAACAAGCGAAGACCCAGTACTTC.

The CDR3 DNA sequence: TGCAGTGCGGGGGACAGAAATGAGCAGTTCTTC. Translation: CSAGDRNEQFF. The chain couples TRBV20-1 to TRBJ2-1; 7 bases line up with TRBD1. Germline values: CDR1 DFQATT, CDR2 SNEGSKA (reference sequence). This CDR3 comprises 11 residues. The junction had 3 bases not matched to a gene; V was cut back by 6 bases and J by 7 bases.

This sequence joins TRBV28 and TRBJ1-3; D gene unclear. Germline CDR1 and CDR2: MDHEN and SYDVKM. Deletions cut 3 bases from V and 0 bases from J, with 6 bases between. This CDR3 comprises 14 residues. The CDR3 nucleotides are TGTGCCAGCAGTTTTGGGAGCTCTGGAAACACCATATATTTT. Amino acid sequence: CASSFGSSGNTIYF.

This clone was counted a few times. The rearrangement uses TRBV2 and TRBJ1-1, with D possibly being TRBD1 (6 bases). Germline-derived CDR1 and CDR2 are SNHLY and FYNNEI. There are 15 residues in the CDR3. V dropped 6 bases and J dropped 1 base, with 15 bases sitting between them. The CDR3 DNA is TGTGCCAGCAGAGATTTACAGGGTGCGAACACTGAAGCTTTCTTT. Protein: CASRDLQGANTEAFF.

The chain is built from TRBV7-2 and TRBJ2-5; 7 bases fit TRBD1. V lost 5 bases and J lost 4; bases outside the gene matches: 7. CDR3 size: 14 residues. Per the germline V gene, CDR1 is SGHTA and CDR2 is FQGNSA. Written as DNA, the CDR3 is TGTGCCAGCAGCCGGGTGACAGGGTCAGAGACCCAGTACTTC. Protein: CASSRVTGSETQYF.

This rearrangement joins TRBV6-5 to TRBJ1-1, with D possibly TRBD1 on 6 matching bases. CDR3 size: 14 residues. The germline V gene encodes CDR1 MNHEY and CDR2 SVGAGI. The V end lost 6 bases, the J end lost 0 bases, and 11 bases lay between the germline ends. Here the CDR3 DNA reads TGTGCCAGCAGCCAGGGGTTAATGAACACTGAAGCTTTCTTT. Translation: CASSQGLMNTEAFF.

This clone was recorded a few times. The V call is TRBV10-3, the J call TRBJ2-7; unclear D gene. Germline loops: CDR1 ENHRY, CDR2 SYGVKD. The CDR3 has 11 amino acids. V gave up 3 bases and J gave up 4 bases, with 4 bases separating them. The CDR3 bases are TGTGCCATCAGTGACTTATACGAGCAGTACTTC. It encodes CAISDLYEQYF.

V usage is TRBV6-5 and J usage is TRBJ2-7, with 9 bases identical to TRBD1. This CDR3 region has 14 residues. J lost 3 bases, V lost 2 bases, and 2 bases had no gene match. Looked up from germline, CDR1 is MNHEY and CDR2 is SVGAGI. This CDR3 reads CASSYTDRGYEQYF. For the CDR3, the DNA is TGTGCCAGCAGTTACACGGACAGGGGCTACGAGCAGTACTTC.

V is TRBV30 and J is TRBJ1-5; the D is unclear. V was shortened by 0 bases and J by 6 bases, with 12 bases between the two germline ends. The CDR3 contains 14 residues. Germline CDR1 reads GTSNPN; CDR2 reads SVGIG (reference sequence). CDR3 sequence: CAWSVDGGGQPQHF. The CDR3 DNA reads TGTGCCTGGAGTGTAGATGGAGGCGGTCAGCCCCAGCATTTT.

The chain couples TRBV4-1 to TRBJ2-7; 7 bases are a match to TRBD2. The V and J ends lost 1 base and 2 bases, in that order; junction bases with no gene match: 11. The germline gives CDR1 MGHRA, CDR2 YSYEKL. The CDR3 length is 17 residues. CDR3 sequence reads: CASSQGSGLSGAYEQYF. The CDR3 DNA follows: TGCGCCAGCAGCCAAGGGTCCGGACTAAGCGGGGCCTACGAGCAGTACTTC.

For the CDR3, the DNA is TGCGCCAGCAGCTTTGAGAGCTCTGGAAACACCATATATTTT. It is translated as CASSFESSGNTIYF. The chain has TRBV5-1 and TRBJ1-3, with no clear D. The V and J ends lost 2 bases and 0 bases respectively, with 6 bases between them. Germline values: CDR1 SGHRS, CDR2 YFSETQ. The CDR3 loop spans 14 amino acids.

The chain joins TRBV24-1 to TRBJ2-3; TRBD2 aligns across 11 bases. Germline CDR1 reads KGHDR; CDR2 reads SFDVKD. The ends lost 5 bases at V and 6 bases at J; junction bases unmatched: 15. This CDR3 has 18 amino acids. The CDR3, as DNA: TGTGCCACCAGTGGCTCGGGACTAGCGGACTTCGCACGCGATACGCAGTATTTT. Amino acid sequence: CATSGSGLADFARDTQYF.

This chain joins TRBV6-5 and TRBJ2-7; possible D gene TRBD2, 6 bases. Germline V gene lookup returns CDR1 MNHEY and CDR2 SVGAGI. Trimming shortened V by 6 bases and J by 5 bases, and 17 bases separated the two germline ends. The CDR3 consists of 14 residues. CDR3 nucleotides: TGTGCCAGCAGCCCCCTGACTAGTCTTAACGAGCAGTACTTC. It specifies CASSPLTSLNEQYF.

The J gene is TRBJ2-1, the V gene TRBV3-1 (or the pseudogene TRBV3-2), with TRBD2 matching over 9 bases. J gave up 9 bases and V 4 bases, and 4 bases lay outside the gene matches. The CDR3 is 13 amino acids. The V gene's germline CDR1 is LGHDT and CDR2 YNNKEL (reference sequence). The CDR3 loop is CASSLSREGEQFF. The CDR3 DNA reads TGTGCCAGCAGCCTATCGCGGGAGGGTGAGCAGTTCTTC.

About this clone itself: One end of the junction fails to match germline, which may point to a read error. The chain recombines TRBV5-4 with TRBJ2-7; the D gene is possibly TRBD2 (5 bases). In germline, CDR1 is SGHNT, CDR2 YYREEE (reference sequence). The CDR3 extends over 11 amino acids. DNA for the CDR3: TGTGCCAGCAGATTGGGGAGCGAGCAGTACTTC. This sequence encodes CASRLGSEQYF.

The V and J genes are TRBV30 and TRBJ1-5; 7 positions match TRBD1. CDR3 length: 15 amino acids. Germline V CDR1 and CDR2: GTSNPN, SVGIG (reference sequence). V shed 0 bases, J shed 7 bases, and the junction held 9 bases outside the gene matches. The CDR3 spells CAWSVPLRGLQPQHF. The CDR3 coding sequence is TGTGCCTGGAGTGTACCTTTAAGGGGGCTGCAGCCCCAGCATTTT.

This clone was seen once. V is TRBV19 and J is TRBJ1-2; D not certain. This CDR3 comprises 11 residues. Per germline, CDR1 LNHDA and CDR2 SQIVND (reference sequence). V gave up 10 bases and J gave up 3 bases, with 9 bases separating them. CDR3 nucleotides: TGTGCCACCCGGCGGGACTATGGCTACACCTTC. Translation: CATRRDYGYTF. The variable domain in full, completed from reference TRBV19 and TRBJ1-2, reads DGGITQSPKYLFRKEGQNVTLSCEQNLNHDAMYWYRQDPGQGLRLIYYSQIVNDFQKGDIAEGYSVSREKKESFPLTVTSAQKNPTAFYLCATRRDYGYTFGSGTRLTVV.

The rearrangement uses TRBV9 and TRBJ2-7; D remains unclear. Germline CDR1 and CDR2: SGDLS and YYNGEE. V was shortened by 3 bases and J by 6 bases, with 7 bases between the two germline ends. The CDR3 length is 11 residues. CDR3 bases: TGTGCCAGCAGCGATCCGGGCGAGCAGTACTTC. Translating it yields CASSDPGEQYF.

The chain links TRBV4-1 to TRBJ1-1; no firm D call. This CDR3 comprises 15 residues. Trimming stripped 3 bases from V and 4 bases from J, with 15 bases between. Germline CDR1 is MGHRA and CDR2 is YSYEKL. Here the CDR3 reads CASSQRSQPGTEAFF. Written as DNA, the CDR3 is TGCGCCAGCAGCCAGCGTTCCCAGCCGGGCACTGAAGCTTTCTTT.

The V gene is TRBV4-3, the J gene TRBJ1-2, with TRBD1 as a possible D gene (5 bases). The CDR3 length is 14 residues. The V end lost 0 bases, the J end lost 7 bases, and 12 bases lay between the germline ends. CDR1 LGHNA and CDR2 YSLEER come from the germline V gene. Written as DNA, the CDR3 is TGCGCCAGCAGCCAAGAAGCAGGGCTGGGTGGCTACACCTTC. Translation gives CASSQEAGLGGYTF.

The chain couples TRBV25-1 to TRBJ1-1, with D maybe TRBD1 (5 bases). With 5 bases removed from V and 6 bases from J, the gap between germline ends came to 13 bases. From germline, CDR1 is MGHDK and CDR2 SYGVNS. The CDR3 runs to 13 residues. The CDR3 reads CASSYAGSAEAFF. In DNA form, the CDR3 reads TGTGCCAGCAGTTATGCAGGGTCTGCTGAAGCTTTCTTT.

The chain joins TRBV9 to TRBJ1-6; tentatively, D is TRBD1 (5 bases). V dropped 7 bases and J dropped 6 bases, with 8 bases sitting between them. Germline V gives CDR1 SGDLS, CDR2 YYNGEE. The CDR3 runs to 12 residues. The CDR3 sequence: CASGGGNSPLHF. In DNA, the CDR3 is TGTGCCAGCGGGGGGGGTAATTCACCCCTCCACTTT.

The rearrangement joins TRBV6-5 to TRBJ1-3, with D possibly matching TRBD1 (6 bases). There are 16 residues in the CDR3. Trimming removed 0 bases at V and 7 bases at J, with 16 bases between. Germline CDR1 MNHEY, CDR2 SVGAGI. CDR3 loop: CASSYSGHSARNTIYF. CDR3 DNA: TGTGCCAGCAGTTACTCGGGACACTCCGCTCGGAACACCATATATTTT.

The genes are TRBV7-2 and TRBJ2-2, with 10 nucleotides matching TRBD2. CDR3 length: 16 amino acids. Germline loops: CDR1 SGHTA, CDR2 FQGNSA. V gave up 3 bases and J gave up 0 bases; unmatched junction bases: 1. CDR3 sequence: CASSFTSGANTGELFF. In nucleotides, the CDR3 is TGTGCCAGCAGCTTTACTAGCGGGGCGAACACCGGGGAGCTGTTTTTT.

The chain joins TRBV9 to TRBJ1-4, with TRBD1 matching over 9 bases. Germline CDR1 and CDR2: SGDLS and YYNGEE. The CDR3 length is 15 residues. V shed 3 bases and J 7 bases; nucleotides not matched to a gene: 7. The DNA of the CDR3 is TGTGCCAGCAGCGCAACCGGGACAGGGTTTGAAAAACTGTTTTTT. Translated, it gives CASSATGTGFEKLFF.

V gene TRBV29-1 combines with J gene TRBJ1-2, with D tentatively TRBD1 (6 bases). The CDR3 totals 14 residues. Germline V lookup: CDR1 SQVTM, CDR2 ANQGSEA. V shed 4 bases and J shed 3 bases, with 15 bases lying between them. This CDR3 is CSVVFQGRDYGYTF. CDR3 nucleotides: TGCAGCGTTGTGTTTCAGGGGCGGGACTATGGCTACACCTTC. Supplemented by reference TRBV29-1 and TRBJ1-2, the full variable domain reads SAVISQKPSRDICQRGTSLTIQCQVDSQVTMMFWYRQQPGQSLTLIATANQGSEATYESGFVIDKFPISRPNLTFSTLTVSNMSPEDSSIYLCSVVFQGRDYGYTFGSGTRLTVV.